The present TCR beta chain was sequenced within a study of lymphopenia after photon versus proton radiotherapy (dated by TCRdb to the late 2010s). Regarding the study in general: The immunological effects of photon versus proton radiation therapy were compared in patients with gastrointestinal tumors who developed high-grade lymphopenia. A cohort of roughly 18 patients with gastrointestinal tumors who received either photon or proton therapy and subsequently developed lymphopenia was included. The goal of the study was to describe how the two radiation modalities differ in their effects on the immune system. The research as a whole found: During treatment, patients who received photon therapy lost naive T cells and TCR diversity and gained effector/memory populations, whereas patients who received proton therapy remained relatively stable. After the lymphocyte count nadir, photon-treated repertoires showed oligoclonal expansion, especially of CD8+ Temra cells, which drove the drop in diversity. Across the cohort, among patients who died, a greater drop in TCR diversity after the nadir was inversely correlated with overall survival time. The survival association was examined only in patients who died, and the authors described better survival with proton therapy as a possibility, not as a demonstrated result.

As encoded in the germline V gene, CDR1 is SGHVS while CDR2 is FQNEAQ. V has 5 bases trimmed and J has 2 bases trimmed; junction bases matching no gene number 6. The CDR3, from cysteine to phenylalanine, totals 15 residues. Just the 45-base CDR3 DNA is kept, in frame starting at base 1. Library preparation was by the immunoSEQ multiplex PCR assay. T cell repertoires were profiled by deep sequencing of rearranged TCR beta loci, alongside multiparametric flow cytometry. TCRdb mirrors the immuneACCESS table, restricted to in-frame sequences. Some clones are absent from its copies; in checked studies, under half trace to an unresolved V gene, and the reason for the others is unknown. This sample has around 30,000 clones in its table, and roughly nine tenths of those were observed once. About 6.6% of the sample is in the top ten clones. To note about this clone: Its antigen is currently not known. One base away there is no much larger clone; base qualities are not given.

This specimen was peripheral blood, taken from a patient treated with proton-based radiotherapy. The V and J segments used are TRBV7-8 and TRBJ2-3, and 8 junction bases match TRBD2. This clonotype originated in a woman between 70 and 85 years old with pancreatic cancer. Some clones in this sample may be carry-over from other donors' samples. CDR3 region: CASSLVAGHTDTQYF. Read as DNA, the sequence is TGTGCCAGCAGCCTAGTAGCGGGGCACACAGATACGCAGTATTTT.